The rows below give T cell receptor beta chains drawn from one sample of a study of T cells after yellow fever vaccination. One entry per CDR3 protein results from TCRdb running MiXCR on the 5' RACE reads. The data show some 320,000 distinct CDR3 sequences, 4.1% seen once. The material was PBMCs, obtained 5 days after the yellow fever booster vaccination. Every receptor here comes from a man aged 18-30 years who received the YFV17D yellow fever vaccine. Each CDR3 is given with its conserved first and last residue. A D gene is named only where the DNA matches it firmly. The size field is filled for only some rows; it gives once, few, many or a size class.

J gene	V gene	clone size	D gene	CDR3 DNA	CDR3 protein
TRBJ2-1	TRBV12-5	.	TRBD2	TGTGCTAGTGGCCCCCGGGGTAGCGGGGGGGCCGTGACTTACAATGAGCAGTTCTTC	CASGPRGSGGAVTYNEQFF
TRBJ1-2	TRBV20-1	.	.	TGCAGTGCTAGAAAGACATACTATGGCTACACCTTC	CSARKTYYGYTF
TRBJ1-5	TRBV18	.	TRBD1	TGTGCCAGCTCACCAGCGGGACAGGGAGGTCAGCCCCAGCATTTT	CASSPAGQGGQPQHF
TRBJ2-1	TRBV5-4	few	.	TGTGCCAGCAGCTTGATCGGGACTTACGACAATGAGCAGTTCTTC	CASSLIGTYDNEQFF
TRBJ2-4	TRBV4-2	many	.	TGTGCCAGCAGCCAAGGCGGCTCTCTAGAGTCCGCCAAAAACATTCAGTACTTC	CASSQGGSLESAKNIQYF
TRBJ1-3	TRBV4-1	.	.	TGCGCCAGCAGCTGGGACGGATCCTCTGGAAACACCATATATTTT	CASSWDGSSGNTIYF
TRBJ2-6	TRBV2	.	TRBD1	TGTGCCAGCAGATGGACAGGGTTGGGCTCTGGGGCCAACGTCCTGACTTTC	CASRWTGLGSGANVLTF
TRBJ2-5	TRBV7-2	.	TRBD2	TGTGCCAGCAGCTTACGGGGGACTAGCGGGGGGGCCGAGACCCAGTACTTC	CASSLRGTSGGAETQYF
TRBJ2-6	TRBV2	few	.	TGTGCCAGCAGTGAAGATACAGGGACCTCTGGGGCCAACGTCCTGACTTTC	CASSEDTGTSGANVLTF
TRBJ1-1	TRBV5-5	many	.	TGTGCCAGCACCCGAACGGGGGCGGCCACTGAAGCTTTCTTT	CASTRTGAATEAFF
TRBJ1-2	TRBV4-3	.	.	TGCGCCAGCAGCCAAGATAGGGTTAACTATGGCTACACCTTC	CASSQDRVNYGYTF
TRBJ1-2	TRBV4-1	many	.	TGCGCCAGCAGCCAGGATTACAGGGCTAACTATGGCTACACCTTC	CASSQDYRANYGYTF
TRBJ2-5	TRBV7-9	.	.	TGTGCCAGCAGCTTAGCCTCGGGTGAGGAGACCCAGTACTTC	CASSLASGEETQYF
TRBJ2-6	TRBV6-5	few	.	TGTGCCAGCAGTTACTCGACGCGCTCTGGGGCCAACGTCCTGACTTTC	CASSYSTRSGANVLTF
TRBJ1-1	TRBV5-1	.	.	TGCGCCAGCAGCTCCCCGTTGGGGGGGCTTTCGAACACTGAAGCTTTCTTT	CASSSPLGGLSNTEAFF
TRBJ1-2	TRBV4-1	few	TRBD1	TGCGCCAGCAGCCAAGATCCAGGGGGAGGCTACACCTTC	CASSQDPGGGYTF
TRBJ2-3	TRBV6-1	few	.	TGTGCCAGCAAGGTCCCCTCGGGCACAGATACGCAGTATTTT	CASKVPSGTDTQYF
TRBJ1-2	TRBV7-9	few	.	TGTGCCAGCAGCTTAGCACAGGGTTTTGACTATGGCTACACCTTC	CASSLAQGFDYGYTF
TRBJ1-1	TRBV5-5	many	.	TGTGCCAGCAGCCCCTCCGGGGCGCGGAGCACTGAAGCTTTCTTT	CASSPSGARSTEAFF
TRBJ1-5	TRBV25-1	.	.	TGTGCCAGCAGTGAGGGCATAAATCAGCCCCAGCATTTT	CASSEGINQPQHF
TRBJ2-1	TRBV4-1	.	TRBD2	TGCGCCAGCAGCCAACTGAGACTAGCGGGGGGGAAGAATGAGCAGTTCTTC	CASSQLRLAGGKNEQFF
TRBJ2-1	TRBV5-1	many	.	TGCGCCAGCAGCTTGGAAGCCGCCTACAATGAGCAGTTCTTC	CASSLEAAYNEQFF
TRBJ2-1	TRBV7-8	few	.	TGTGCCAGCAGCCCTCTTAGGAGGAGCTCCTACAATGAGCAGTTCTTC	CASSPLRRSSYNEQFF
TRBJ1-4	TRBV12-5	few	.	TGTGCTAGTGGTTTTCTTATTATCGGGGGGCTGACTAATGAAAAACTGTTTTTT	CASGFLIIGGLTNEKLFF